Below are 23 T cell receptor beta chains sequenced from a single sample in a study of T cells in localized non-small cell lung cancer (dated by TCRdb to between 2020 and 2021). Library construction relied on the immunoSEQ multiplex PCR assay. TCRdb took over this immuneACCESS table, retaining in-frame rearrangements with V and J assigned. Such tables are incomplete; in checked studies, under half of the missing clones stem from an unresolved V gene, and the remainder is unexplained. A total of tens of thousands of clones appear in this sample, about 85% of them only once. 15% to 20% of the sample is held by the ten biggest clonotypes. Sequenced material: peripheral blood, taken before any cancer treatment. These TCRs come from a female donor over 55 with stage II squamous cell lung carcinoma.

This clone was observed a single time. V is TRBV5-1 and J is TRBJ2-7; 9 positions agree with TRBD1. The CDR3 extends over 14 amino acids. Trimming at V came to 4 bases and at J to 7 bases, leaving 9 bases not matched to a gene. CDR1 and CDR2 from the germline V gene are SGHRS and YFSETQ. CDR3 DNA: TGCGCCAGCAGCGTAGGACAGGGGTTATGGGAGCAGTACTTC. Translation: CASSVGQGLWEQYF.

In this sample, this clone turned up a few times. The chain couples TRBV18 to TRBJ2-5; weak D call: TRBD1 (6 bases). The CDR3 has 14 residues. With 0 bases removed from V and 5 bases from J, the gap between germline ends came to 10 bases. Germline-derived CDR1 and CDR2 are KGHSH and LQKENI. The CDR3 is CASSPPEGHETQYF. The CDR3 coding sequence is TGTGCCAGCTCACCACCTGAGGGACACGAGACCCAGTACTTC. The full variable domain, rest sourced from reference TRBV18 and TRBJ2-5, is NAGVMQNPRHLVRRRGQEARLRCSPMKGHSHVYWYRQLPEEGLKFMVYLQKENIIDESGMPKERFSAEFPKEGPSILRIQQVVRGDSAAYFCASSPPEGHETQYFGPGTRLLVL.

The rearrangement joins TRBV30 to TRBJ1-2, with D possibly TRBD1 on 5 matching bases. This CDR3 has 13 amino acids. Trimming stripped 1 base from V and 8 bases from J, with 14 bases between. Germline CDR1 reads GTSNPN; CDR2 reads SVGIG (reference sequence). This chain's CDR3 is CAWSGEQAGGYTF. CDR3 coding DNA: TGTGCCTGGAGTGGGGAACAGGCAGGCGGCTACACCTTC.

The V call is TRBV7-9, the J call TRBJ2-7, with a weak D call TRBD1 (5 bases). Germline CDR1 SEHNR, CDR2 FQNEAQ (reference sequence). The germline V and J ends were trimmed by 2 bases and 5 bases, with 13 bases remaining between them. This CDR3 has 14 residues. The CDR3 sequence: CASSLRQGLHEQYF. CDR3 DNA sequence: TGTGCCAGCAGCTTAAGGCAGGGCTTACACGAGCAGTACTTC.

This chain connects TRBV9 to TRBJ2-3; 11 positions agree with TRBD1. The CDR3 extends over 15 amino acids. Germline lookup yields CDR1 SGDLS and CDR2 YYNGEE. J gave up 8 bases and V 0 bases, and 5 bases lay outside the gene matches. CDR3 DNA: TGTGCCAGCAGCGTAGGGACAGGGGGCATGGTTACGCAGTATTTT. Amino acid sequence: CASSVGTGGMVTQYF.

The chain is built from TRBV19 and TRBJ1-2, with 12 positions matching TRBD1. The CDR3 extends over 16 amino acids. Germline V lookup: CDR1 LNHDA, CDR2 SQIVND (reference sequence). Unmatched junction bases numbered 10, after V lost 6 bases and J lost 5 bases. Written as DNA, the CDR3 is TGTGCCAGTAGAGCCTCCGGGACAGGGGGCCGGTATGGCTACACCTTC. This codes for CASRASGTGGRYGYTF.

V and J are TRBV5-1 and TRBJ2-3; possibly TRBD2 for D (6 bases). Per the germline V gene, CDR1 is SGHRS and CDR2 is YFSETQ. The CDR3 sequence is 14 residues long. Trimming left V 0 bases short and J 3 bases short, with 8 bases between. CDR3 protein: CASSLGAGTDTQYF. As DNA, the CDR3 is TGCGCCAGCAGCTTGGGGGCGGGAACAGATACGCAGTATTTT.

The rearrangement joins TRBV2 to TRBJ1-4; 8 bases agree with TRBD1. CDR1 and CDR2 (germline): SNHLY, FYNNEI. The CDR3 is 12 residues long. V was clipped by 6 bases and J by 8 bases; unmatched bases: 2. The CDR3 sequence: CASRDRDEKLFF. Here the CDR3 DNA reads TGTGCCAGCAGGGACAGGGACGAAAAACTGTTTTTT.

The chain is built from TRBV14 and TRBJ1-1, with D hard to call. Trimming took off 4 bases at V and 5 bases at J, with 14 bases between the two ends. CDR1 and CDR2 (germline): SGHDN, FVKESK. The CDR3 consists of 14 residues. CDR3 DNA sequence: TGTGCCAGCAGCCCGGGGATGGGGATTACTGAAGCTTTCTTT. Its translation: CASSPGMGITEAFF.

This clone has more than one count but fewer than ten. The chain employs TRBV9 and TRBJ1-1, with 10 bases that match TRBD1. Trimming took 4 bases from V and 0 from J; bases not matched to a gene: 6. The length of the CDR3 is 16 residues. CDR1 and CDR2 from the germline V gene are SGDLS and YYNGEE. For the CDR3, the DNA is TGTGCCAGCAGCACCCGACAGGGGGCGATGAACACTGAAGCTTTCTTT. This encodes CASSTRQGAMNTEAFF.

The chain combines TRBV9 with TRBJ2-7; D assignment may be TRBD1 or TRBD2 (5 bases each). This CDR3 region has 15 residues. Per the germline V gene, CDR1 is SGDLS and CDR2 is YYNGEE. V shed 0 bases and J shed 2 bases, with 12 bases lying between them. The CDR3 is CASSVEGTPTYEQYF. The CDR3 nucleotides are TGTGCCAGCAGCGTAGAGGGGACCCCGACCTACGAGCAGTACTTC. Looking up the rest from reference TRBV9 and TRBJ2-7 gives the full variable domain: DSGVTQTPKHLITATGQRVTLRCSPRSGDLSVYWYQQSLDQGLQFLIQYYNGEERAKGNILERFSAQQFPDLHSELNLSSLELGDSALYFCASSVEGTPTYEQYFGPGTRLTVT.

In this sample, this clone turned up once. The chain has TRBV27 and TRBJ2-6; D not resolved. CDR1 is MNHEY, CDR2 SMNVEV, per germline (reference sequence). Trimming took 9 bases from V and 1 from J, leaving 10 bases between them. The CDR3 spans 14 residues. For the CDR3, the DNA is TGTGCCAGTAGGGTGAAGTCTGGGGCCAACGTCCTGACTTTC. This sequence encodes CASRVKSGANVLTF. The entire variable domain, with the rest obtained from reference TRBV27 and TRBJ2-6, is as follows: EAQVTQNPRYLITVTGKKLTVTCSQNMNHEYMSWYRQDPGLGLRQIYYSMNVEVTDKGDVPEGYKVSRKEKRNFPLILESPSPNQTSLYFCASRVKSGANVLTFGAGSRLTVL.

The CDR3 here is CASSPDRAVSYEQYF. CDR3 nucleotides: TGTGCCAGCAGCCCGGACAGGGCCGTCTCCTACGAGCAGTACTTC. V usage is TRBV7-8 and J usage is TRBJ2-7; TRBD1 matches at 8 bases. The CDR3 is 15 amino acids. J lost 0 bases, V lost 5 bases, and 6 bases had no gene match. Germline V CDR1 and CDR2: SGHVS, FQNEAQ.

The genes are TRBV2 and TRBJ2-5; maybe TRBD2 (7 bases). CDR1 SNHLY and CDR2 FYNNEI come from the germline V gene. The CDR3 runs to 14 residues. V lost 3 bases to trimming and J lost 5 bases, with 13 bases between them. The DNA of the CDR3 is TGTGCCAGCAGTGATTTGGGGGGGCGGGAGACCCAGTACTTC. Amino acids: CASSDLGGRETQYF.

The chain has TRBV11-2 and TRBJ2-7, with D tentatively TRBD1 (5 bases). Germline loops: CDR1 SGHAT, CDR2 FQNNGV. The CDR3 runs 13 residues. The V end was cut by 1 base, the J end by 3 bases, with 7 bases between. The CDR3 DNA follows: TGTGCCAGCAGCTTAGTTCAGGGCTACGAGCAGTACTTC. It yields the protein CASSLVQGYEQYF.

This clone came up once. This chain connects TRBV9 to TRBJ2-3; no clear D gene. Germline-derived CDR1 and CDR2 are SGDLS and YYNGEE. The V end was cut by 1 base, the J end by 4 bases, with 4 bases between. The CDR3 contains 12 residues. The CDR3 loop is CASSVSADTQYF. The CDR3 nucleotides read TGTGCCAGCAGCGTAAGTGCAGATACGCAGTATTTT. Full variable domain (remainder filled in from reference TRBV9 and TRBJ2-3): DSGVTQTPKHLITATGQRVTLRCSPRSGDLSVYWYQQSLDQGLQFLIQYYNGEERAKGNILERFSAQQFPDLHSELNLSSLELGDSALYFCASSVSADTQYFGPGTRLTVL.

V usage is TRBV27 and J usage is TRBJ1-2; D might be TRBD1 (6 bases). The CDR3 extends over 12 amino acids. With 10 bases removed from V and 10 bases from J, the gap between germline ends came to 19 bases. The germline V gene encodes CDR1 MNHEY and CDR2 SMNVEV (reference sequence). CDR3 protein: CATARIQGDYTF. The CDR3 DNA is TGTGCCACCGCGAGGATACAGGGTGACTACACCTTC.

The chain links TRBV27 to TRBJ2-7; 7 bases fit TRBD1. Germline CDR1 is MNHEY and CDR2 is SMNVEV (reference sequence). This CDR3 is 13 amino acids long. V was pared by 8 bases and J by 7 bases, with 11 bases of the junction left unmatched. CDR3 residues: CASRDRPSGEQYF. The CDR3 DNA follows: TGTGCCAGCCGGGACAGACCTTCTGGGGAGCAGTACTTC.

The chain is built from TRBV19 and TRBJ1-1; D is unresolved. V was clipped by 5 bases and J by 0 bases, with 10 bases between them. Per the germline V gene, CDR1 is LNHDA and CDR2 is SQIVND (reference sequence). This CDR3 has 14 residues. CDR3 bases: TGTGCCAGTAGTGCTGCAGGTTTGAACACTGAAGCTTTCTTT. This encodes CASSAAGLNTEAFF.

The genes are TRBV25-1 and TRBJ1-6, with D perhaps matching TRBD1 (6 bases). V was clipped by 4 bases and J by 14 bases, with 15 bases between them. The CDR3 length is 13 residues. Per the germline V gene, CDR1 is MGHDK and CDR2 is SYGVNS. The CDR3 here is CASSVPGVHALHF. The CDR3 nucleotides are TGTGCCAGCAGTGTCCCAGGGGTGCACGCCCTCCACTTT.

The CDR3 bases are TGCGCCAGCAGGCGGACAGGCGAATCCTACGAGCAGTACTTC. Amino acid sequence: CASRRTGESYEQYF. The chain links TRBV5-1 to TRBJ2-7; 7 positions match TRBD1. After removal of 5 bases from V and 1 base from J, the junction contained 6 bases not matched to a gene. This CDR3 has 14 residues. Germline values: CDR1 SGHRS, CDR2 YFSETQ.

The V gene is TRBV11-2, the J gene TRBJ1-1, with D perhaps TRBD1 (5 bases). CDR3 length: 14 amino acids. Trimming pared 1 base from V and 2 bases from J, leaving 8 bases between. CDR1 SGHAT and CDR2 FQNNGV come from the germline V gene. The CDR3 bases are TGTGCCAGCAGCTTAGGGGGGATAAACACTGAAGCTTTCTTT. Translation: CASSLGGINTEAFF. Complete variable domain (other parts from reference TRBV11-2 and TRBJ1-1): EAGVAQSPRYKIIEKRQSVAFWCNPISGHATLYWYQQILGQGPKLLIQFQNNGVVDDSQLPKDRFSAERLKGVDSTLKIQPAKLEDSAVYLCASSLGGINTEAFFGQGTRLTVV.

V and J are TRBV4-1 and TRBJ1-1, with a possible D match to TRBD1 (6 bases). Germline V lookup: CDR1 MGHRA, CDR2 YSYEKL. Trimming shortened V by 3 bases and J by 1 base, and 12 bases separated the two germline ends. The length of the CDR3 is 15 residues. As DNA, the CDR3 is TGCGCCAGCAGCCATTCAGGGGAGGGGAACACTGAAGCTTTCTTT. It yields the protein CASSHSGEGNTEAFF.